This TCR beta chain is drawn from a study of blood T cell repertoires in COVID-19. About the study: Whether acute or convalescent, the COVID-19 samples came from the United States, Italy and Spain.

Authors' analysis steps: For nucleated cells, counts were estimated from reference gene primer amplification. Here immunoSEQ multiplex PCR was the method, and the copy in TCRdb shows in-frame clones only, minus some. The DNA gave D and trimming, while V, J and clone size come from that table. The data hold hundreds of thousands of clones, with around 87% observed a single time. Seattle patients were enrolled during active infection and followed longitudinally. Per the germline V gene, CDR1 is SGHRS and CDR2 is YFSETQ. The CDR3 length is 16 residues. The V gene end was trimmed by 4 bases and the J gene end by 4 bases; junction bases not matched to a gene: 11.

Sequenced material: peripheral blood. The chain employs TRBV5-1 and TRBJ2-7, with TRBD1 identical over 10 bases. The clonotype originates from a woman aged 45-60 years with COVID-19, enrolled during active disease. The CDR3 DNA reads TGCGCCAGCAGCGTCAGTGCCGGGACAGGGGTATACGAGCAGTACTTC. Translation: CASSVSAGTGVYEQYF.